Listed below are T cell receptor beta chains from one sample, sequenced in a study of blood T cell repertoires in COVID-19. Libraries were prepared by immunoSEQ multiplex PCR; TCRdb keeps only in-frame clonotypes and omits some of them. This sample has about 250,000 clones, with 65% to 85% found just once. The sample taken for sequencing was peripheral blood. Receptors were obtained from a man between 45 and 60 years old with active or convalescent COVID-19. Each CDR3 is given with its conserved first and last residue. A D gene is named only where the DNA matches it firmly. Size tells how often a clone was seen (once, few, many) or the class of an expanded clone, and some rows leave it out.

CDR3aa: CASISSGGAYNEQFF
CDR3nt: TGTGCCAGCATCAGCAGCGGGGGGGCCTACAATGAGCAGTTCTTC
v_gene: TRBV2
j_gene: TRBJ2-1
abundance: once
d_gene: TRBD2

CDR3aa: CASSLSIAGLQDTQYF
CDR3nt: TGTGCCAGCAGCTTGTCGATTGCGGGACTCCAAGATACGCAGTATTTT
v_gene: TRBV5-6
j_gene: TRBJ2-3
abundance: -
d_gene: -

CDR3aa: CSAQAGPYEQYF
CDR3nt: TGCAGCGCCCAAGCGGGCCCTTACGAGCAGTACTTC
v_gene: TRBV29-1
j_gene: TRBJ2-7
abundance: -
d_gene: -

CDR3aa: CASSLSLMNTEAFF
CDR3nt: TGTGCCAGCAGCCTTAGTCTCATGAACACTGAAGCTTTCTTT
v_gene: TRBV7-8
j_gene: TRBJ1-1
abundance: -
d_gene: -

CDR3aa: CASPGGNQPQHF
CDR3nt: TGTGCCAGCCCAGGGGGGAATCAGCCCCAGCATTTT
v_gene: TRBV9
j_gene: TRBJ1-5
abundance: -
d_gene: TRBD1

CDR3aa: CASSQGGGVFSPLHF
CDR3nt: TGTGCCAGCAGCCAAGGGGGGGGAGTTTTTTCACCCCTCCACTTT
v_gene: TRBV4-2
j_gene: TRBJ1-6
abundance: -
d_gene: -

CDR3aa: CASTPGRVVHEQYF
CDR3nt: TGTGCCAGCACCCCGGGAAGGGTAGTACACGAGCAGTACTTC
v_gene: TRBV6-5
j_gene: TRBJ2-7
abundance: -
d_gene: -

CDR3aa: CASSLRIGTEAFF
CDR3nt: TGTGCCAGTAGTCTCAGGATAGGCACTGAAGCTTTCTTT
v_gene: TRBV19
j_gene: TRBJ1-1
abundance: -
d_gene: -

CDR3aa: CASSQVRTRDWYEQFF
CDR3nt: TGTGCCAGCAGCCAAGTACGGACTAGGGACTGGTATGAGCAGTTCTTC
v_gene: TRBV3-1/TRBV3-2
j_gene: TRBJ2-1
abundance: -
d_gene: TRBD2

CDR3aa: CASSFRQGSNQPQHF
CDR3nt: TGTGCCAGCAGTTTCCGACAGGGGTCCAATCAGCCCCAGCATTTT
v_gene: TRBV28
j_gene: TRBJ1-5
abundance: -
d_gene: TRBD1

CDR3aa: CASTGGNEKLFF
CDR3nt: TGTGCCAGCACGGGGGGGAATGAAAAACTGTTTTTT
v_gene: TRBV7-9
j_gene: TRBJ1-4
abundance: -
d_gene: -

CDR3aa: CASRSRGQAYEQYF
CDR3nt: TGTGCCAGCAGATCACGGGGACAAGCCTACGAGCAGTACTTC
v_gene: TRBV6-1
j_gene: TRBJ2-7
abundance: -
d_gene: -

CDR3aa: CASSELAGTYEQYF
CDR3nt: TGTGCCAGCAGCGAGCTAGCGGGAACCTACGAGCAGTACTTC
v_gene: TRBV7-2
j_gene: TRBJ2-7
abundance: -
d_gene: TRBD2

CDR3aa: CASSSDTNTEAFF
CDR3nt: TGTGCCAGCAGTTCGGACACGAACACTGAAGCTTTCTTT
v_gene: TRBV6-2/TRBV6-3
j_gene: TRBJ1-1
abundance: -
d_gene: -

CDR3aa: CATSRESGGAKDTQYF
CDR3nt: TGTGCCACCAGCAGAGAGAGCGGGGGGGCCAAAGATACGCAGTATTTT
v_gene: TRBV15
j_gene: TRBJ2-3
abundance: -
d_gene: TRBD2

CDR3aa: CATSRGTGDSPLHF
CDR3nt: TGTGCCACCAGCAGAGGGACAGGGGACTCACCCCTCCACTTT
v_gene: TRBV15
j_gene: TRBJ1-6
abundance: -
d_gene: TRBD1

CDR3aa: CASSPNKNTGELFF
CDR3nt: TGTGCCAGCTCACCAAACAAGAACACCGGGGAGCTGTTTTTT
v_gene: TRBV18
j_gene: TRBJ2-2
abundance: few
d_gene: -

CDR3aa: CASSQDPGQVYSGNTIYF
CDR3nt: TGCGCCAGCAGCCAAGATCCCGGACAGGTTTACTCTGGAAACACCATATATTTT
v_gene: TRBV4-3
j_gene: TRBJ1-3
abundance: -
d_gene: TRBD1

CDR3aa: CASTSVEGGAGDGYTF
CDR3nt: TGTGCCAGCACCTCAGTGGAGGGAGGGGCAGGGGATGGCTACACCTTC
v_gene: TRBV21-1
j_gene: TRBJ1-2
abundance: -
d_gene: -

CDR3aa: CAISGGQENTEAFF
CDR3nt: TGTGCCATCAGTGGGGGACAGGAAAACACTGAAGCTTTCTTT
v_gene: TRBV10-3
j_gene: TRBJ1-1
abundance: -
d_gene: TRBD1

CDR3aa: CASSYSGTGLYEQYF
CDR3nt: TGTGCCAGCAGTTATTCCGGGACAGGACTCTACGAGCAGTACTTC
v_gene: TRBV6-5
j_gene: TRBJ2-7
abundance: -
d_gene: TRBD1

CDR3aa: CAWSVQGSSYEQYF
CDR3nt: TGTGCCTGGAGTGTACAGGGAAGCTCCTACGAGCAGTACTTC
v_gene: TRBV30
j_gene: TRBJ2-7
abundance: -
d_gene: -

CDR3aa: CASSLGTRGNSPLHF
CDR3nt: TGCGCCAGCAGCTTGGGCACACGGGGTAATTCACCCCTCCACTTT
v_gene: TRBV5-1
j_gene: TRBJ1-6
abundance: -
d_gene: -